These 17 T cell receptor beta chains were sequenced from one sample in a study of blood T cell repertoires in COVID-19. Libraries were prepared by immunoSEQ multiplex PCR; TCRdb keeps only in-frame clonotypes and omits some of them. The table lists a few hundred thousand clones, more than 70% of them singletons. Sequencing was carried out using PBMCs or T cells enriched from blood (not recorded which). The receptors were gathered from a woman aged 35 to 49 with acute COVID-19.

This clone was detected only a few times. The chain joins TRBV11-2 to TRBJ2-5; D possibly corresponds to TRBD2 (6 bases). This CDR3 has 15 amino acids. Germline V gene sequence: CDR1 SGHAT, CDR2 FQNNGV. V was pared by 3 bases and J by 1 base, with 12 bases between. CDR3 amino acids: CASSFRGTLQETQYF. In DNA form, the CDR3 reads TGTGCCAGCAGCTTCCGGGGGACCCTCCAAGAGACCCAGTACTTC.

This chain links TRBV7-2 with TRBJ2-2, with a possible D match to TRBD2 (5 bases). The V gene lost 5 bases and the J gene lost 4 bases, with 8 bases spanning the gap. The germline CDR1 and CDR2 sequences are SGHTA and FQGNSA. The CDR3 spans 13 residues. This chain's CDR3 is CASSGGFTGELFF. In nucleotides, the CDR3 is TGTGCCAGCAGCGGAGGCTTCACCGGGGAGCTGTTTTTT.

The CDR3 protein is CASSPGTGIQPQHF. The CDR3 DNA is TGTGCCAGCAGCCCCGGGACAGGGATCCAGCCCCAGCATTTT. V gene TRBV7-9 combines with J gene TRBJ1-5; TRBD1 matches 9 bases. Germline V gene sequence: CDR1 SEHNR, CDR2 FQNEAQ (reference sequence). This CDR3 is 14 amino acids long. V lost 5 bases and J lost 7; bases outside the gene matches: 6.

The rearrangement uses TRBV5-4 and TRBJ2-6; perhaps TRBD1 as D (6 bases). V was trimmed by 5 bases and J by 4 bases, leaving 16 bases between them. This CDR3 spans 16 amino acids. Germline V lookup: CDR1 SGHNT, CDR2 YYREEE (reference sequence). The CDR3 DNA is TGTGCCAGCAGTCTCGACAGGAGAGGAGGGGCCAACGTCCTGACTTTC. Translated, it gives CASSLDRRGGANVLTF. The entire variable domain, with the rest obtained from reference TRBV5-4 and TRBJ2-6, is as follows: ETGVTQSPTHLIKTRGQQVTLRCSSQSGHNTVSWYQQALGQGPQFIFQYYREEENGRGNFPPRFSGLQFPNYSSELNVNALELDDSALYLCASSLDRRGGANVLTFGAGSRLTVL.

This clone was counted only a few times. This sequence joins TRBV5-1 and TRBJ1-2; weak D call: TRBD1 (5 bases). Trimming cost V 0 bases and J 6 bases, with 12 bases left between them. In germline, CDR1 is SGHRS, CDR2 YFSETQ. This CDR3 spans 14 amino acids. The CDR3 is CASSLESGGNGYTF. The CDR3 DNA reads TGCGCCAGCAGCTTGGAAAGTGGGGGGAATGGCTACACCTTC.

The rearrangement links TRBV24-1 to TRBJ2-1; 10 bases map to TRBD1. Trimming cost V 3 bases and J 3 bases; bases outside gene matches: 4. Germline V CDR1 and CDR2: KGHDR, SFDVKD. The CDR3 has 16 amino acids. The CDR3 reads CATSDAGQGLYNEQFF. The CDR3, as DNA: TGTGCCACCAGTGATGCGGGACAGGGGCTCTACAATGAGCAGTTCTTC.

The V gene is TRBV5-1, the J gene TRBJ2-5, with 11 bases that match TRBD1. Germline loops: CDR1 SGHRS, CDR2 YFSETQ. The CDR3 consists of 15 residues. The junction had 5 bases not matched to a gene; V was cut back by 4 bases and J by 3 bases. In DNA, the CDR3 is TGCGCCAGCAGCCTGGGACAGGGGGTTAAAGAGACCCAGTACTTC. Amino acids: CASSLGQGVKETQYF.

CDR3 protein: CATSAPSPGAVGTTQYF. In DNA, the CDR3 is TGTGCCACCAGTGCCCCCTCCCCAGGGGCAGTTGGGACTACGCAGTATTTT. The chain carries TRBV24-1 and TRBJ2-3, with TRBD1 as a possible D gene (6 bases). Germline assignment: CDR1 KGHDR and CDR2 SFDVKD. The CDR3 contains 17 residues. Trimming pared 5 bases from V and 8 bases from J, leaving 25 bases between.

This clone was seen just once. J is TRBJ2-7 and V is TRBV7-9; TRBD2 might be the D (5 bases). Trimming left V 1 base short and J 1 base short, with 8 bases between. Germline values: CDR1 SEHNR, CDR2 FQNEAQ (reference sequence). The CDR3 spans 14 residues. The chain's CDR3 is CASSLGRGSYEQYV. CDR3 sequence (DNA): TGTGCCAGCAGCTTAGGACGCGGGTCCTACGAGCAGTACGTC.

In this sample, this clone turned up once. The rearrangement uses TRBV19 and TRBJ1-6; a weak D match, TRBD1 (6 bases). The CDR3 loop spans 15 amino acids. Trimming removed 0 bases from V and 10 bases from J, with 13 bases in between. Germline values: CDR1 LNHDA, CDR2 SQIVND (reference sequence). The CDR3: CASSIEDRSGSPLHF. CDR3 bases: TGTGCCAGTAGTATAGAAGACAGGTCAGGATCACCCCTCCACTTT.

V usage is TRBV28 and J usage is TRBJ1-6, with D tentatively TRBD1 (6 bases). Germline lookup yields CDR1 MDHEN and CDR2 SYDVKM. The ends were cut back, 3 bases at V and 8 bases at J, with 20 bases in the middle. The CDR3 runs to 17 residues. The CDR3 nucleotides are TGTGCCAGCAGTTTGGATTTATGGACAGACGGGGATTCACCCCTCCACTTT. Translation gives CASSLDLWTDGDSPLHF.

This clone was observed a single time. The rearrangement links TRBV10-1 to TRBJ1-1; 8 positions agree with TRBD1. The CDR3 consists of 14 residues. V shed 5 bases, J shed 5 bases, and the junction held 7 bases outside the gene matches. CDR1 WNHNN and CDR2 SYGVQD come from the germline V gene (reference sequence). The CDR3 reads CASSPTGAGTEAFF. CDR3 DNA sequence: TGCGCCAGCAGTCCGACAGGGGCGGGAACTGAAGCTTTCTTT.

The chain carries TRBV4-1 and TRBJ1-4; tentatively, D is TRBD1 (6 bases). V dropped 0 bases and J dropped 8 bases, with 16 bases sitting between them. Germline loops: CDR1 MGHRA, CDR2 YSYEKL. The CDR3 totals 16 residues. This chain's CDR3 is CASSQDYVGGSEKLFF. CDR3 coding DNA: TGCGCCAGCAGCCAAGACTATGTAGGGGGATCCGAAAAACTGTTTTTT.

This chain links TRBV2 with TRBJ2-7; unclear D gene. The CDR3 is 12 residues long. V dropped 6 bases and J dropped 4 bases, with 10 bases sitting between them. Germline-derived CDR1 and CDR2 are SNHLY and FYNNEI. The CDR3 DNA follows: TGTGCCAGCAGCGCTCTCGGGTACGAGCAGTACGTC. Protein: CASSALGYEQYV.

The J gene is TRBJ2-6, the V gene TRBV27; D may be TRBD1 (6 bases). The CDR3 totals 16 residues. V was shortened by 5 bases and J by 2 bases, with 13 bases between the two germline ends. Germline CDR1 and CDR2: MNHEY and SMNVEV (reference sequence). The CDR3 DNA reads as TGTGCCAGCAGTCCGGAACAGGGTACTGGGGCCAACGTCCTGACTTTC. Its protein product is CASSPEQGTGANVLTF.

This clone has just one count. The V call is TRBV2, the J call TRBJ1-5; D is unresolved. The germline V and J ends were trimmed by 8 bases and 3 bases, with 11 bases remaining between them. Germline CDR1 reads SNHLY; CDR2 reads FYNNEI. This CDR3 is 13 amino acids long. The CDR3 bases are TGTGCCAGCGGAAAACAGAACAATCAGCCCCAGCATTTT. It yields the protein CASGKQNNQPQHF.

This chain links TRBV19 with TRBJ1-1; D gene ambiguous. V shed 5 bases and J shed 8 bases, with 18 bases lying between them. The CDR3 extends over 14 amino acids. Germline CDR1 is LNHDA and CDR2 is SQIVND (reference sequence). The CDR3 DNA follows: TGTGCCAGTAGTGTTCAAGGGAGTCTCGGGGAAGCTTTCTTT. As protein: CASSVQGSLGEAFF.